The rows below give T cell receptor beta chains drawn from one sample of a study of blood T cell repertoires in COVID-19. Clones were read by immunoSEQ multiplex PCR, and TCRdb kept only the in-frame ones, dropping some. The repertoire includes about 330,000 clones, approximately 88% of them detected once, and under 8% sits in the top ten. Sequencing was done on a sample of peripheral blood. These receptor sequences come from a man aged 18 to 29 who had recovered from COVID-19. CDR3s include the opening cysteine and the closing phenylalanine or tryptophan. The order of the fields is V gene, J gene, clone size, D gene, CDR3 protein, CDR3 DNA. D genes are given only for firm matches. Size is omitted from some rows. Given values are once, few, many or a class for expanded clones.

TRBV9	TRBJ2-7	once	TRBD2	CASSASGGSTYEQYF	TGTGCCAGCAGCGCCTCCGGCGGGAGTACGTACGAGCAGTACTTC
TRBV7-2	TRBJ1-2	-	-	CASTVSGGLGGYTF	TGTGCCAGCACCGTCTCCGGGGGGCTCGGGGGCTACACCTTC
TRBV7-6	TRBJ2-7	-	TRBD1	CASSLGTGGLVEQYF	TGTGCCAGCAGCCTAGGGACAGGGGGTCTGGTCGAGCAGTACTTC
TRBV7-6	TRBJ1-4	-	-	CASSHRRGEKLFF	TGTGCCAGCAGCCATCGGCGGGGTGAAAAACTGTTTTTT
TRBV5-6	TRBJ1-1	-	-	CASSFSVNTEAFF	TGTGCCAGCAGCTTTAGTGTGAACACTGAAGCTTTCTTT
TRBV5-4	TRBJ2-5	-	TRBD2	CASSFGLAGLQETQYF	TGTGCCAGCAGCTTCGGACTAGCGGGCCTCCAAGAGACCCAGTACTTC
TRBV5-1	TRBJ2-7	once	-	CASSPPSSYEQYF	TGCGCCAGCAGCCCTCCCTCTTCCTACGAGCAGTACTTC
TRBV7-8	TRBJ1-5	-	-	CASSSPVGAYGSNQPQHF	TGTGCCAGCAGCTCCCCGGTGGGGGCATATGGTAGCAATCAGCCCCAGCATTTT
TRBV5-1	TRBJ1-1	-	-	CASSSPEINTEAFF	TGCGCCAGCAGCTCCCCCGAGATAAACACTGAAGCTTTCTTT
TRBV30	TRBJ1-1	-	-	CASRRIYTEAFF	TGTGCCTCGAGGCGGATTTACACTGAAGCTTTCTTT
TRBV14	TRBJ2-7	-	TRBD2	CASSQEAGRSYEQYF	TGTGCCAGCAGCCAAGAGGCCGGGAGGTCCTACGAGCAGTACTTC
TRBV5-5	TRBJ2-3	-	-	CASSSSEGTDTQYF	TGTGCCAGCAGCTCAAGCGAAGGCACAGATACGCAGTATTTT
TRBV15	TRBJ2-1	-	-	CATSREYVATNEQFF	TGTGCCACCAGCAGAGAATATGTAGCGACCAATGAGCAGTTCTTC
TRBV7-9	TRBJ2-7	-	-	CASSLGRGEQYF	TGTGCCAGCAGCTTAGGAAGGGGCGAGCAGTACTTC
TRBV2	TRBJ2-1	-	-	CASRAGVYGNEQFF	TGTGCCAGCAGGGCAGGGGTTTACGGCAATGAGCAGTTCTTC
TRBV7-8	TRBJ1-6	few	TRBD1	CASSPQGGQGNSPLHF	TGTGCCAGCAGTCCTCAGGGGGGACAGGGCAATTCACCCCTCCACTTT
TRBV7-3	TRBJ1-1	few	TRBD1	CASSLMGQGSTEAFF	TGTGCCAGCAGCTTAATGGGACAGGGGAGCACTGAAGCTTTCTTT
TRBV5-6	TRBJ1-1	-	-	CASGENTEAFF	TGTGCCAGCGGAGAGAACACTGAAGCTTTCTTT
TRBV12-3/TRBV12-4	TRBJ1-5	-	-	CASSDSSQPQHF	TGTGCCAGCAGTGACAGTTCTCAGCCCCAGCATTTT
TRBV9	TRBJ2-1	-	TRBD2	CASSSGSGERLNEQFF	TGTGCCAGCAGCTCAGGTAGCGGGGAGAGATTAAATGAGCAGTTCTTC
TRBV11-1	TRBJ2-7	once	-	CASSLSREAYEQYF	TGTGCCAGCAGCTTATCCAGGGAAGCCTACGAGCAGTACTTC
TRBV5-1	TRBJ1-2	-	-	CASSLGGTDYGYTF	TGCGCCAGCAGCTTGGGTGGCACCGACTATGGCTACACCTTC
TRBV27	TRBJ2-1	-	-	CASSPDIPNEQFF	TGTGCCAGCAGTCCCGACATCCCCAATGAGCAGTTCTTC
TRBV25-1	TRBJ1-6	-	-	CASSESSGSASPLHF	TGTGCCAGCAGTGAATCCTCGGGGAGCGCATCACCCCTCCACTTT
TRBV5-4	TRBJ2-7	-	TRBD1	CASSFGTGVGEQYF	TGTGCCAGCAGCTTCGGGACAGGGGTGGGGGAGCAGTACTTC
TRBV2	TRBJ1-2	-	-	CASSEWPGWGGYTF	TGTGCCAGCAGTGAATGGCCGGGGTGGGGTGGCTACACCTTC
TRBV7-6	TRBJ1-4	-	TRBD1	CASSGGQGVPEKLFF	TGTGCCAGCAGCGGGGGACAGGGCGTCCCTGAAAAACTGTTTTTT
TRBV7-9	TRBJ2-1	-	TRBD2	CASSLTTSGSADEQFF	TGTGCCAGCAGCTTGACGACTAGCGGGTCTGCCGATGAGCAGTTCTTC
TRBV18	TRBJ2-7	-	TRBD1	CASSWDRGYEQYF	TGTGCCAGCTCTTGGGACAGGGGCTACGAGCAGTACTTC
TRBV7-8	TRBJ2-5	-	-	CASSLQGFRETQYF	TGTGCCAGCAGCTTACAGGGGTTCCGAGAGACCCAGTACTTC
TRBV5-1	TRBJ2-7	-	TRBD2	CASSTSGDSYEQYF	TGCGCCAGCAGCACAAGCGGGGACTCCTACGAGCAGTACTTC
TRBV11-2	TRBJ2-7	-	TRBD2	CASSPTSGGYEQYF	TGTGCCAGCAGCCCGACTAGCGGGGGCTACGAGCAGTACTTC
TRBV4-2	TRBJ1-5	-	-	CASSQDWGRISNQPQHF	TGTGCCAGCAGCCAAGATTGGGGCAGGATTAGCAATCAGCCCCAGCATTTT
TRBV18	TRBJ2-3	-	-	CASSPRIQGDADTQYF	TGTGCCAGCTCACCACGGATACAGGGAGACGCAGATACGCAGTATTTT
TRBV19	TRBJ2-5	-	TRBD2	CASSWGLALQETQYF	TGTGCCAGTAGTTGGGGACTAGCATTACAAGAGACCCAGTACTTC
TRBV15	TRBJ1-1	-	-	CATSRNRVSTEAFF	TGTGCCACCAGCAGAAACAGGGTTAGCACTGAAGCTTTCTTT
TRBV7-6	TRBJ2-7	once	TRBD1	CASSLADRGYEQYF	TGTGCCAGCAGCTTAGCTGACAGGGGCTACGAGCAGTACTTC
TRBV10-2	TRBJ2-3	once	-	CASSDRRDTQYF	TGCGCCAGCAGTGACAGGCGAGATACGCAGTATTTT
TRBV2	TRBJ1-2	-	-	CASSEGGGGIVGYGYTF	TGTGCCAGCAGTGAAGGGGGCGGAGGGATCGTTGGCTATGGCTACACCTTC
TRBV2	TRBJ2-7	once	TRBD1	CASGQGVGEQYF	TGTGCCAGCGGACAGGGGGTAGGGGAGCAGTACTTC
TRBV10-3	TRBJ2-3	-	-	CAISAAGLTDTQYF	TGTGCCATCAGTGCAGCGGGCCTCACAGATACGCAGTATTTT
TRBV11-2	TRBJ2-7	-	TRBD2	CASSLEMGGVTGYEQYF	TGTGCCAGCAGCTTAGAGATGGGGGGGGTTACGGGTTACGAGCAGTACTTC